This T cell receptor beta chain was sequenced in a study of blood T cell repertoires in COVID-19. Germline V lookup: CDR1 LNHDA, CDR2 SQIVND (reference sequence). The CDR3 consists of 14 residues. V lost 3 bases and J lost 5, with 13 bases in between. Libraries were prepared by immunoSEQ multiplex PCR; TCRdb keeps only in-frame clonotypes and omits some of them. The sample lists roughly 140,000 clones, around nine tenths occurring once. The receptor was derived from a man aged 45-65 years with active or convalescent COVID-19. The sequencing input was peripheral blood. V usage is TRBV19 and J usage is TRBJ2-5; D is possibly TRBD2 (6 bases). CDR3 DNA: TGTGCCAGTAGTATTATGGCGGGGAAGGAGACCCAGTACTTC. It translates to CASSIMAGKETQYF.